The 16 T cell receptor beta chains below all came from one sample that was sequenced in a study of blood T cell repertoires in COVID-19. Measured with immunoSEQ multiplex PCR; TCRdb has only the in-frame clones, and not every one. There are 200,000 or so clones in the sample; just under 85% occur only once, and about 1.3% lies in the top ten. Input material: PBMCs or T cells enriched from blood (not recorded which). Source of these receptors: a middle-aged woman with acute COVID-19.

This rearrangement joins TRBV7-3 to TRBJ2-2; TRBD1 might be the D (5 bases). CDR1 is SGHTA, CDR2 FQGTGA, per germline. V was pared by 2 bases and J by 5 bases, with 6 bases between. The CDR3 extends over 13 amino acids. CDR3 in amino acids: CASSLQGTGELFF. The CDR3 DNA reads TGTGCCAGCAGCTTACAGGGAACCGGGGAGCTGTTTTTT.

This clone was counted once. The rearrangement uses TRBV10-3 and TRBJ2-1, with 7 bases matching TRBD2. Germline V CDR1 and CDR2: ENHRY, SYGVKD. The CDR3 is made up of 15 amino acids. Unmatched junction bases numbered 8, after V lost 5 bases and J lost 4 bases. CDR3 loop: CAISSLADVYNEQFF. The CDR3 DNA follows: TGTGCCATCAGTTCCCTAGCGGACGTTTACAATGAGCAGTTCTTC.

The V and J genes are TRBV11-2 and TRBJ2-3; D is uncertain. Per the germline V gene, CDR1 is SGHAT and CDR2 is FQNNGV. There are 14 residues in the CDR3. Trimming took off 5 bases at V and 0 bases at J, with 9 bases between the two ends. The CDR3 sequence: CASSQTSSTDTQYF. CDR3 coding DNA: TGTGCCAGCAGCCAGACATCTAGCACAGATACGCAGTATTTT.

This clone was picked up many times. The gene calls are TRBV3-1 (or the pseudogene TRBV3-2) and TRBJ1-1; the match to TRBD1 covers 7 bases. The CDR3 runs 13 residues. Per germline, CDR1 LGHDT and CDR2 YNNKEL (reference sequence). Trimming took 6 bases from V and 10 from J; bases not matched to a gene: 11. The CDR3 nucleotides are TGTGCCAGCAGAACCGACAGGGACCGCAGAGCTTTCTTT. It is translated as CASRTDRDRRAFF.

This clone was seen a few times. This chain joins TRBV7-9 and TRBJ1-5; 9 nucleotides agree with TRBD1. Germline V CDR1 and CDR2: SEHNR, FQNEAQ (reference sequence). The CDR3 is 16 amino acids. V was clipped by 1 base and J by 2 bases; unmatched bases: 3. The CDR3 bases are TGTGCCAGCAGCTTAGGCACAGGGGGCCGCAATCAGCCCCAGCATTTT. Residues: CASSLGTGGRNQPQHF.

The rearrangement uses TRBV6-2 or TRBV6-3 and TRBJ2-2, with D possibly being TRBD2 (6 bases). Germline values: CDR1 MNHEY, CDR2 SVGEGT. V lost 4 bases and J 1 base, leaving 16 bases between the germline ends. The length of the CDR3 is 17 residues. CDR3 in amino acids: CASSLWLAGKNTGELFF. As DNA, the CDR3 is TGTGCCAGCAGTTTATGGTTGGCGGGGAAGAACACCGGGGAGCTGTTTTTT.

This sequence joins TRBV7-9 and TRBJ1-3, with 8 positions matching TRBD1. Germline V gene sequence: CDR1 SEHNR, CDR2 FQNEAQ (reference sequence). The CDR3 is made up of 14 amino acids. The junction had 3 bases not matched to a gene; V was cut back by 8 bases and J by 0 bases. CDR3 in amino acids: CASDRGNSGNTIYF. In DNA form, the CDR3 reads TGTGCCAGCGACAGGGGAAACTCTGGAAACACCATATATTTT.

This chain uses TRBV5-8 with TRBJ1-5, with a tentative D call TRBD1 (6 bases). Trimming took 0 bases from V and 5 from J, leaving 12 bases between them. Germline assignment: CDR1 SGHTS and CDR2 YDEGEE. This CDR3 spans 15 amino acids. The CDR3 loop is CASSLGGRPDQPQHF. The CDR3 nucleotides are TGTGCCAGCAGCTTGGGGGGGCGCCCCGATCAGCCCCAGCATTTT.

This clone was found once. The chain uses TRBV7-9 and TRBJ1-2; D is perhaps TRBD1 (5 bases). The CDR3 loop spans 15 amino acids. Germline values: CDR1 SEHNR, CDR2 FQNEAQ (reference sequence). Trimming took off 8 bases at V and 4 bases at J, with 20 bases between the two ends. This CDR3 is CASHVVTEILYGYTF. In DNA form, the CDR3 reads TGTGCCAGCCACGTGGTGACAGAGATACTCTATGGCTACACCTTC.

This chain uses TRBV19 with TRBJ1-1; the match to TRBD1 covers 8 bases. With V trimmed by 5 bases and J by 5 bases, 10 bases remained unmatched. The CDR3 extends over 15 amino acids. The V gene's germline CDR1 is LNHDA and CDR2 SQIVND (reference sequence). CDR3 amino acids: CASSGFGQGGTEAFF. In DNA, the CDR3 is TGTGCCAGTAGTGGATTCGGACAGGGTGGGACTGAAGCTTTCTTT.

The chain carries TRBV20-1 and TRBJ1-2; a possible D gene is TRBD1 (5 bases). CDR1 is DFQATT and CDR2 is SNEGSKA in the germline V gene (reference sequence). Trimming shortened V by 5 bases and J by 5 bases, and 9 bases separated the two germline ends. The CDR3 length is 11 residues. CDR3 nucleotides: TGCAGTGCTTGGGGGAGGTATGGCTACACCTTC. It yields the protein CSAWGRYGYTF.

V is TRBV14 and J is TRBJ2-3; TRBD2 matches at 8 bases. The V gene end was trimmed by 1 base and the J gene end by 7 bases; junction bases not matched to a gene: 4. The germline V gene has CDR1 SGHDN and CDR2 FVKESK. CDR3 length: 14 residues. The CDR3: CASSQAGGSNTQYF. CDR3 nucleotide sequence: TGTGCCAGCAGCCAAGCGGGAGGGTCGAATACGCAGTATTTT.

The chain uses TRBV28 and TRBJ2-7; TRBD1 agrees at 7 bases. The CDR3 is made up of 15 amino acids. The junction had 7 bases not matched to a gene; V was cut back by 5 bases and J by 0 bases. Germline CDR1 reads MDHEN; CDR2 reads SYDVKM. The CDR3 reads CASSVDRVSSYEQYF. The CDR3 DNA reads as TGTGCCAGCAGTGTAGACAGGGTTTCCTCCTACGAGCAGTACTTC.

CDR3 sequence reads: CSARVVAEQYF. The DNA of the CDR3 is TGCAGTGCTAGAGTAGTTGCCGAGCAGTACTTC. This chain links TRBV20-1 with TRBJ2-7; no firm D call. This CDR3 contains 11 residues. Germline V lookup: CDR1 DFQATT, CDR2 SNEGSKA (reference sequence). Trimming took off 1 base at V and 6 bases at J, with 7 bases between the two ends.

J is TRBJ1-4 and V is TRBV5-1, with 7 positions matching TRBD1. CDR1 is SGHRS and CDR2 is YFSETQ in the germline V gene. CDR3 length: 14 residues. Trimming took 3 bases from V and 3 from J; bases not matched to a gene: 2. CDR3 in DNA: TGCGCCAGCAGCTGGGGACAGCCTAATGAAAAACTGTTTTTT. Translating it yields CASSWGQPNEKLFF.

This clone was seen a handful of times. The V gene is TRBV5-6, the J gene TRBJ1-2; 7 positions match TRBD1. Germline lookup yields CDR1 SGHDT and CDR2 YYEEEE. This CDR3 has 14 amino acids. After removal of 4 bases from V and 0 bases from J, the junction contained 3 bases not matched to a gene. The DNA of the CDR3 is TGTGCCAGCAGCCGGGGACAGCCTAACTATGGCTACACCTTC. Protein product: CASSRGQPNYGYTF.